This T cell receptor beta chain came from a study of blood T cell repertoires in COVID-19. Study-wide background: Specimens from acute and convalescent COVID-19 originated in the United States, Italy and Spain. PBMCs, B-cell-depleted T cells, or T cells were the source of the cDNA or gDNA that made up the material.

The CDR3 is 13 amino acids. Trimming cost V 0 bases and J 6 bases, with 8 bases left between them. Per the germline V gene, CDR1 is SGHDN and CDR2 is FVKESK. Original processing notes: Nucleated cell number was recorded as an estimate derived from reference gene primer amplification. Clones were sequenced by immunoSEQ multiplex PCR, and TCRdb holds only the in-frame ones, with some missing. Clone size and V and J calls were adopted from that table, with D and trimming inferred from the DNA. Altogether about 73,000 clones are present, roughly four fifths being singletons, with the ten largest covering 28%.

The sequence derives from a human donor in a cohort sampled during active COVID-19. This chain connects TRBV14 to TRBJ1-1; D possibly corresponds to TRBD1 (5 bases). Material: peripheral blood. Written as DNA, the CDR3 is TGTGCCAGCAGCCAAGAGTGGGGCGCTGAAGCTTTCTTT. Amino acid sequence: CASSQEWGAEAFF.